Listed below are T cell receptor beta chains from one sample, sequenced in a study of CD8+CD57+ T cells in acquired aplastic anemia. Each CDR3 protein gets one entry after TCRdb re-called the reads with MiXCR. The sample lists 200,000 to 250,000 distinct CDR3 sequences, about half occurring once. Input material: sorted CD4+, CD8+, or CD8+CD57+ T cells (not recorded which) from PBMCs. The receptors come from a human donor with aplastic anemia. The CDR3 runs from the conserved cysteine through the conserved F or W. A D gene is named only where the DNA matches it firmly. Clone size is given for some rows only: seen once, a few or many times, or a class if the clone is expanded.

j_gene	abundance	v_gene	d_gene	CDR3nt	CDR3aa
TRBJ2-2	NA	TRBV6-5	TRBD1	TGTGCCAGCAGACACGGGACAGCAACCGGGGAGCTGTTTTTT	CASRHGTATGELFF
TRBJ2-1	many	TRBV4-1	TRBD1	TGCGCCAGCAGCCAAGGGAGAGGGACAGGTAGGACGACCTACAATGAGCAGTTCTTC	CASSQGRGTGRTTYNEQFF
TRBJ2-5	NA	TRBV9	NA	TGTGCCAGCAGCGTAGGGGGGTGGACGGAGACCCAGTACTTC	CASSVGGWTETQYF
TRBJ1-1	NA	TRBV29-1	NA	TGCAGCGTTGTCCTACAGGGTAGCGTCACTGAAGCTTTCTTT	CSVVLQGSVTEAFF
TRBJ1-3	once	TRBV24-1	TRBD1	TGTGCCACCAGTGATAATGGACAGGGTGGAAACACCATATATTTT	CATSDNGQGGNTIYF
TRBJ2-7	many	TRBV5-1	NA	TGCGCCAGCAGCTTGGCCATGCAGGGTGGGGAGCAGTACTTC	CASSLAMQGGEQYF
TRBJ1-2	NA	TRBV6-5	NA	TGTGCCAGCAGGGCCCAGGGGAGCTATGGCTACACCTTC	CASRAQGSYGYTF
TRBJ2-3	many	TRBV5-1	NA	TGCGCCAGCAGCTTTAGGAGGGAGAGGGGCACAGATACGCAGTATTTT	CASSFRRERGTDTQYF
TRBJ2-5	many	TRBV5-1	NA	TGCGCCAGCAGCTTGGCGGGTGGAGGGGAAGAGACCCAGTACTTC	CASSLAGGGEETQYF
TRBJ1-4	NA	TRBV7-9	NA	TGTGCCAGCAGCTTACGGGAGCGCCTCGGAAAACTGTTTTTT	CASSLRERLGKLFF
TRBJ2-1	NA	TRBV12-3/TRBV12-4	TRBD2	TGTGCCAGCAGTCAAAGGGAGGGTGAGAAGCAGTTCTTC	CASSQREGEKQFF
TRBJ2-1	many	TRBV20-1	TRBD2	TGCAGTGCTAGAGCCGCTAGCGGGGGATACAATGAGCAGTTCTTC	CSARAASGGYNEQFF
TRBJ2-7	NA	TRBV20-1	NA	TGCAGTGCCAGCATGTCCAGGGGAACCTACGAGCAGTACTTC	CSASMSRGTYEQYF
TRBJ1-3	NA	TRBV2	NA	TGTGCCAGCAGTGGGGACGGGATCTCTGGAAACACCATATATTTT	CASSGDGISGNTIYF
TRBJ1-2	NA	TRBV29-1	NA	TGCAGCGCCGTAAACGCCACGCGAGGCTACACCTTC	CSAVNATRGYTF
TRBJ1-1	few	TRBV5-1	NA	TGCGCCAGCAGCTTGGAGGGGGTAGACACTGAAGCTTTCTTT	CASSLEGVDTEAFF
TRBJ1-2	NA	TRBV7-9	NA	TGTGCCAGCAGCTTATATGGGTCAGTGGGGGGCTACACCTTC	CASSLYGSVGGYTF
TRBJ2-1	NA	TRBV7-2	NA	TGTGCCAGCAGCTTCAACACGAACTACAATGAGCAGTTCTTC	CASSFNTNYNEQFF
TRBJ2-7	NA	TRBV7-8	NA	TGTGCCAGCAGCTTAGTAGGGGGTGGGGTCTACGAGCAGTACTTC	CASSLVGGGVYEQYF
TRBJ2-2	NA	TRBV7-6	NA	TGTGCCAGCAGCTTAGTTATGACCGGGGAGCTGTTTTTT	CASSLVMTGELFF
TRBJ2-5	many	TRBV9	TRBD2	TGTGCCAGCAGCGATACTAGCGGGGGCGAGGGAGAGACCCAGTACTTC	CASSDTSGGEGETQYF
TRBJ2-1	few	TRBV28	TRBD1	TGTGCCAGCAGCCAATCGGGACAGGGTTTTGGGAATGAGCAGTTCTTC	CASSQSGQGFGNEQFF
TRBJ2-5	few	TRBV27	NA	TGTGCCAGCAGTCTCCGGGACAACAGGGAAGAGACCCAGTACTTC	CASSLRDNREETQYF
TRBJ2-2	NA	TRBV24-1	TRBD2	TGTGCCACCAGTGATTCGTCCAAACTAGCGGGAGGCACCGGGGAGCTGTTTTTT	CATSDSSKLAGGTGELFF
TRBJ2-7	NA	TRBV19	NA	TGTGCCAGTAGTATCGCGACAGGCTGGGGGGAAGAGCAGTACTTC	CASSIATGWGEEQYF
TRBJ1-6	few	TRBV9	TRBD1	TGTGCCAGCAGCACCTTCGACAGGGTGGGGAATTCACCCCTCCACTTT	CASSTFDRVGNSPLHF
TRBJ2-7	many	TRBV7-6	TRBD2	TGTGCCAGCAGTCAGGGGCCTAGCGGGACTTCCTACGAGCAGTACTTC	CASSQGPSGTSYEQYF
TRBJ1-6	many	TRBV6-6	NA	TGTGCCAGCAGTTACTCGGGGGGTCTCAATTCACCCCTCCACTTT	CASSYSGGLNSPLHF